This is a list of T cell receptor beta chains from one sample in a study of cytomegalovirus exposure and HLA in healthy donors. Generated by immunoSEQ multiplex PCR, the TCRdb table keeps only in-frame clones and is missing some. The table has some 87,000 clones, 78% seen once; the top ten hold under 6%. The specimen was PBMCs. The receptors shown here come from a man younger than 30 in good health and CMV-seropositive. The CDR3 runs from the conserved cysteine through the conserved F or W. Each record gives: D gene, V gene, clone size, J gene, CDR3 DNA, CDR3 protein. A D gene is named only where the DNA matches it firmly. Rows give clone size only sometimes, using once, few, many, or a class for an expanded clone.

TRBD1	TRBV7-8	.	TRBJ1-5	TGTGCCAGCAGCACCCGGACAGGGGGCGCGGGGTTGAGCAATCAGCCCCAGCATTTT	CASSTRTGGAGLSNQPQHF
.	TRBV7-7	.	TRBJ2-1	TGTGCAGTGCAAAGACGGGACTACAATGAGCAGTTCTTC	CAVQRRDYNEQFF
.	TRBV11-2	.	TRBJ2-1	TGTGCCAGCAGCTCACAGCCCTACAATGAGCAGTTCTTC	CASSSQPYNEQFF
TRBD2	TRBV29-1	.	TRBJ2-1	TGCAGCGTTGAACTAGCGGGGACCGGGCAGTTCTTC	CSVELAGTGQFF
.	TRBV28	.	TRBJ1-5	TGTGCCAGCACCGGGGGGGGGCATGGGGAGCCCCAGCATTTT	CASTGGGHGEPQHF
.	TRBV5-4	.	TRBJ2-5	TGTGCCAGCACTTCCTCTAGTCCCCACCAAGAGACCCAGTACTTC	CASTSSSPHQETQYF
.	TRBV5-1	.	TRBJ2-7	TGCGCCAGCAGCTTTCAGGGGACCTACGAGCAGTACTTC	CASSFQGTYEQYF
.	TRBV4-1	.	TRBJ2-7	TGCGCCAGCAGCCAAGGACGAGGACAGTCCTACGAGCAGTACTTC	CASSQGRGQSYEQYF
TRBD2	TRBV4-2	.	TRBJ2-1	TGTGCCAGCAGCCAGGGACTAGCGGGAACCTACAATGAGCAGTTCTTC	CASSQGLAGTYNEQFF
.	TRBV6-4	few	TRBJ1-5	TGTGCCAGCAGTGAGGGACATAGCAATCAGCCCCAGCATTTT	CASSEGHSNQPQHF
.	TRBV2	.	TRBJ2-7	TGTGCCAGCAGGGGGGAGGACGAGCAGTACTTC	CASRGEDEQYF
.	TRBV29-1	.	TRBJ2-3	TGCAGCGTTGGAGACCGGGAGAGAGATACGCAGTATTTT	CSVGDRERDTQYF
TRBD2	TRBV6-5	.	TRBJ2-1	TGTGCCAGCAGTTACTCGAGGGTAGCGGGACGGCAGTTCTTC	CASSYSRVAGRQFF
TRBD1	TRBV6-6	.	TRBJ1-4	TGTGCCAGCAGTTACCCACTCGGGACAGGGGGTGAAAAACTGTTTTTT	CASSYPLGTGGEKLFF
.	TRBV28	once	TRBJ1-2	TGTGCCAGCAGTCCCCGCAGTTATAACTATGGCTACACCTTC	CASSPRSYNYGYTF
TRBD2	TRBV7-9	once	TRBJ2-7	TGTGCCAGCAGCCATACTAGCGGGAGATTTTACGAGCAGTACTTC	CASSHTSGRFYEQYF
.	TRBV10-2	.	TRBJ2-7	TGCGCCAGCAGTGAGTGGAGCTACGAGCAGTACTTC	CASSEWSYEQYF
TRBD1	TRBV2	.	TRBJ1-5	TGTGCCAGCATGGGGACAGGGATGGATCAGCCCCAGCATTTT	CASMGTGMDQPQHF
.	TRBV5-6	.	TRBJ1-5	TGTGCCAGCAGCCTAACATCGGGACTTTACAATCAGCCCCAGCATTTT	CASSLTSGLYNQPQHF
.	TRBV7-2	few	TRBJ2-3	TGTGCCAGCAGCTTATATATGCCGGGGGACTCCCCTTTGGATACGCAGTATTTT	CASSLYMPGDSPLDTQYF
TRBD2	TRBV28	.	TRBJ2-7	TGTGCCAGCAGACTAGCGGGTCCCCCGTTGGACGAGCAGTACTTC	CASRLAGPPLDEQYF
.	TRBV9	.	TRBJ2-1	TGTGCCAGCAGCGTAGAGCAGAGCGCCAATGAGCAGTTCTTC	CASSVEQSANEQFF
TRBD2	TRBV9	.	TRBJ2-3	TGTGCCAGCAGTATAAGCGGGGCTAGCACAGATACGCAGTATTTT	CASSISGASTDTQYF